This paragraph reports one TCR beta chain. In the authors' workflow: Owing to the provision of junction-only sequences devoid of quality scores by immunoSEQ, filtering differed. Sequencing was performed with immunoSEQ multiplex PCR; in TCRdb, only in-frame clones are kept and a portion is missing. That table supplies the V and J calls and clone size; D and trimming were determined from the DNA. The table includes around 200,000 clones, just under 95% detected once. This CDR3 region has 14 residues. Trimming at V came to 0 bases and at J to 3 bases, leaving 1 base not matched to a gene. This entry belongs to a study of shared clonotypes between healthy human individuals.

This TCR came from a woman in her 30s in good health. The chain couples TRBV5-7 to TRBJ2-3; the match to TRBD2 covers 7 bases. TRBV5-7 is placed among ORFs of uncertain function. The sequenced sample consisted of naive CD4+ T cells sorted from blood. Subset given: CD45RA+ positively selected. CDR3 nucleotide sequence: TGTGCCAGCAGCTTGGGGGAGGGGACAGATACGCAGTATTTT. Encoded protein: CASSLGEGTDTQYF.